One sample yielded the 25 T cell receptor beta chains listed below, sequenced in a study of blood T cell repertoires in COVID-19. The data were produced by immunoSEQ multiplex PCR, yet TCRdb's version contains in-frame clones alone and is incomplete. The sample includes a few hundred thousand clones, 88% seen only once; the top ten take approximately 4%. Sequenced: peripheral blood. The receptors come from a woman aged 50 to 60 with active or convalescent COVID-19.

CDR3 nucleotides: TGTGCCAGCAGCTTGGGCGGGAGTAGTAGGTTCTTC. Its translation is CASSLGGSSRFF. The J gene is TRBJ2-1, the V gene TRBV5-8; 7 bases match TRBD2. This CDR3 has 12 residues. Germline CDR1 and CDR2: SGHTS and YDEGEE. V dropped 0 bases and J dropped 15; count of bases not matched to a gene: 6.

This chain links TRBV28 with TRBJ2-1, with 14 bases aligning to TRBD2. Trimming cost V 4 bases and J 9 bases; bases outside gene matches: 11. CDR3 size: 17 residues. The germline gives CDR1 MDHEN, CDR2 SYDVKM. CDR3 amino acids: CASSSGTSGRFRTEQFF. CDR3 DNA: TGTGCCAGCAGTTCTGGGACTAGCGGGAGATTTCGAACTGAGCAGTTCTTC.

This clone came up a few times. The V and J genes are TRBV2 and TRBJ1-5; 8 nucleotides match TRBD1. Germline V gives CDR1 SNHLY, CDR2 FYNNEI. The V segment lost 6 bases and the J segment 1 base; nucleotides outside the gene matches: 5. The CDR3 totals 15 residues. The CDR3 reads CASSPQGGSNQPQHF. The DNA for the CDR3 is TGTGCCAGCAGCCCACAGGGGGGAAGCAATCAGCCCCAGCATTTT.

CDR3 region: CASRQGRGQETQYF. The CDR3 coding sequence is TGTGCCAGCCGACAGGGGAGGGGTCAAGAGACCCAGTACTTC. V usage is TRBV6-5 and J usage is TRBJ2-5, with a possible D match to TRBD1 (8 bases). Per germline, CDR1 MNHEY and CDR2 SVGAGI. CDR3 size: 14 residues. V was shortened by 8 bases and J by 2 bases, with 15 bases between the two germline ends.

The gene calls are TRBV28 and TRBJ1-5, with D possibly TRBD1 on 6 matching bases. The CDR3 sequence is 15 residues long. Germline CDR1 is MDHEN and CDR2 is SYDVKM. V was pared by 3 bases and J by 4 bases, with 13 bases between. The CDR3 bases are TGTGCCAGCAGTTTGGGCGGGGGGCTAAATCAGCCCCAGCATTTT. It is translated as CASSLGGGLNQPQHF.

This rearrangement joins TRBV7-9 to TRBJ1-2; 8 bases map to TRBD1. V lost 5 bases and J lost 5; bases outside the gene matches: 16. The CDR3 length is 17 residues. Per the germline V gene, CDR1 is SEHNR and CDR2 is FQNEAQ (reference sequence). The CDR3 protein is CASSGVRPGTGRYGYTF. In DNA form, the CDR3 reads TGTGCCAGCAGCGGCGTAAGGCCCGGGACAGGAAGATATGGCTACACCTTC. Complete variable domain (other parts from reference TRBV7-9 and TRBJ1-2): DTGVSQNPRHKITKRGQNVTFRCDPISEHNRLYWYRQTLGQGPEFLTYFQNEAQLEKSRLLSDRFSAERPKGSFSTLEIQRTEQGDSAMYLCASSGVRPGTGRYGYTFGSGTRLTVV.

The V and J genes are TRBV5-1 and TRBJ2-1; D may be TRBD1 (6 bases). The CDR3 consists of 15 residues. V was pared by 0 bases and J by 2 bases, with 9 bases between. CDR1 SGHRS and CDR2 YFSETQ come from the germline V gene. The CDR3 here is CASSLEAGAYNEQFF. CDR3 in DNA: TGCGCCAGCAGCTTGGAGGCAGGGGCCTACAATGAGCAGTTCTTC.

This chain connects TRBV18 to TRBJ2-1, with D hard to call. Trimming removed 2 bases at V and 10 bases at J, with 12 bases between. The germline V gene encodes CDR1 KGHSH and CDR2 LQKENI. The CDR3 has 13 amino acids. The CDR3 nucleotides read TGTGCCAGCTCACCAGGAACGATCGGGGAGCAGTTCTTC. Translating gives CASSPGTIGEQFF. The full variable domain, completed using reference TRBV18 and TRBJ2-1, is NAGVMQNPRHLVRRRGQEARLRCSPMKGHSHVYWYRQLPEEGLKFMVYLQKENIIDESGMPKERFSAEFPKEGPSILRIQQVVRGDSAAYFCASSPGTIGEQFFGPGTRLTVL.

For the CDR3, the DNA is TGTGCCAGCAGCTTAGAGGACAGGTCTAGCACAGATACGCAGTATTTT. This gives the protein CASSLEDRSSTDTQYF. The V call is TRBV7-4, the J call TRBJ2-3; 7 bases agree with TRBD1. With 1 base clipped from V and 0 bases from J, the junction kept 4 bases outside the gene matches. The germline CDR1 and CDR2 sequences are SGHVT and SQSDAQ. The CDR3 contains 16 residues.

The genes are TRBV5-1 and TRBJ1-1; D is uncertain. Germline-derived CDR1 and CDR2 are SGHRS and YFSETQ. Trimming left V 4 bases short and J 1 base short, with 14 bases between. This CDR3 is built from 15 residues. CDR3 region: CASSGGATTNTEAFF. CDR3 coding DNA: TGCGCCAGCAGCGGAGGTGCAACGACGAACACTGAAGCTTTCTTT.

The V call is TRBV6-2 or TRBV6-3, the J call TRBJ2-1, with 9 nucleotides matching TRBD1. Germline loops: CDR1 MNHEY, CDR2 SVGEGT. V gave up 4 bases and J gave up 4 bases; unmatched junction bases: 11. CDR3 length: 17 amino acids. As DNA, the CDR3 is TGTGCCAGCAGTTTCACAGGGGGCGCTAGGGGGTACAATGAGCAGTTCTTC. It is translated as CASSFTGGARGYNEQFF.

CDR3 sequence: CAVQGTMNTEAFF. As DNA, the CDR3 is TGTGCCGTACAGGGTACCATGAACACTGAAGCTTTCTTT. The V gene is TRBV28, the J gene TRBJ1-1, with a tentative D call TRBD1 (6 bases). Germline CDR1 is MDHEN and CDR2 is SYDVKM. V was pared by 11 bases and J by 0 bases, with 13 bases between. This CDR3 contains 13 residues.

The chain carries TRBV28 and TRBJ2-3, with 11 positions matching TRBD2. The CDR3 covers 18 residues. Per the germline V gene, CDR1 is MDHEN and CDR2 is SYDVKM. J lost 2 bases, V lost 2 bases, and 9 bases had no gene match. The CDR3 spells CASSLGLAGGGATDTQYF. The CDR3 DNA reads as TGTGCCAGCAGTTTAGGGCTAGCGGGAGGAGGGGCCACAGATACGCAGTATTTT.

J is TRBJ2-7 and V is TRBV2; D is undetermined. The germline CDR1 and CDR2 sequences are SNHLY and FYNNEI. The CDR3 covers 11 residues. The ends were cut back, 8 bases at V and 8 bases at J, with 13 bases in the middle. This chain's CDR3 is CASFLWQKQYF. The CDR3 bases are TGTGCCAGCTTTCTGTGGCAGAAGCAGTACTTC.

The rearrangement joins TRBV14 to TRBJ2-7, with 8 bases aligning to TRBD1. Germline CDR1 and CDR2: SGHDN and FVKESK. The CDR3 is 15 amino acids. J gave up 2 bases and V 3 bases, and 6 bases lay outside the gene matches. The CDR3 here is CASSQYDRGPYEQYF. CDR3 bases: TGTGCCAGCAGCCAGTACGACAGGGGCCCCTACGAGCAGTACTTC.

The chain joins TRBV6-6 to TRBJ2-1; 15 bases line up with TRBD2. From germline, CDR1 is MNHNY and CDR2 SVGAGI (reference sequence). The CDR3 has 16 residues. J was trimmed by 7 bases and V by 4 bases; bases with no gene match: 5. Written as DNA, the CDR3 is TGTGCCAGCAGTTCGGGACTAGCGGGAGGTGAGAATGAGCAGTTCTTC. Translation: CASSSGLAGGENEQFF.

The J gene is TRBJ1-1, the V gene TRBV18, with 10 bases that match TRBD1. The germline CDR1 and CDR2 sequences are KGHSH and LQKENI. CDR3 length: 17 residues. V was pared by 2 bases and J by 4 bases, with 10 bases of the junction left unmatched. The chain's CDR3 is CASSPKSRQGASTEAFF. CDR3 DNA sequence: TGTGCCAGCTCACCAAAGAGTAGACAGGGGGCGTCCACTGAAGCTTTCTTT.

The rearrangement joins TRBV7-2 to TRBJ2-2, with 8 bases that match TRBD1. Trimming removed 9 bases from V and 0 bases from J; junction bases left unmatched: 6. Germline V lookup: CDR1 SGHTA, CDR2 FQGNSA. The CDR3 totals 15 residues. The CDR3 sequence: CASRTGNSNTGELFF. DNA for the CDR3: TGTGCCAGTCGGACAGGGAATTCGAACACCGGGGAGCTGTTTTTT. Filled out from reference TRBV7-2 and TRBJ2-2, the complete variable domain reads GAGVSQSPSNKVTEKGKDVELRCDPISGHTALYWYRQSLGQGLEFLIYFQGNSAPDKSGLPSDRFSAERTGGSVSTLTIQRTQQEDSAVYLCASRTGNSNTGELFFGEGSRLTVL.

The chain joins TRBV27 to TRBJ2-7; 8 bases are a match to TRBD1. This CDR3 has 20 residues. CDR1 and CDR2 from the germline V gene are MNHEY and SMNVEV (reference sequence). Germline trimming cut 0 bases from V and 3 bases from J; bases unmatched to any gene: 19. CDR3 bases: TGTGCCAGCAGTTTATCTGGCCTTCCCCTCGACAGGGGTGAGCGCTACGAGCAGTACTTC. It encodes CASSLSGLPLDRGERYEQYF.

DNA for the CDR3: TGTGCCAGCAGTTACTCTCTGGGACAGATAGACTACGAGCAGTACTTC. Protein sequence: CASSYSLGQIDYEQYF. V and J are TRBV6-5 and TRBJ2-7; 7 bases align to TRBD1. The CDR3 length is 16 residues. The V segment lost 0 bases and the J segment 3 bases; nucleotides outside the gene matches: 8. Germline values: CDR1 MNHEY, CDR2 SVGAGI.

This chain joins TRBV4-3 and TRBJ2-1, with D tentatively TRBD1 (5 bases). The CDR3 extends over 15 amino acids. CDR1 LGHNA and CDR2 YSLEER come from the germline V gene. With 2 bases removed from V and 4 bases from J, the gap between germline ends came to 12 bases. The CDR3 protein is CASSQSTGHYNEQFF. The CDR3 DNA reads TGCGCCAGCAGCCAAAGTACAGGTCATTACAATGAGCAGTTCTTC.

The chain combines TRBV30 with TRBJ1-2; D call uncertain. Germline V gene data show CDR1 as GTSNPN and CDR2 as SVGIG (reference sequence). The CDR3 sequence is 17 residues long. Deletions cut 1 base from V and 4 bases from J, with 22 bases between. CDR3 nucleotides: TGTGCCTGGAGTGCGACTGCTAGCCTAGGGTCAGGCTATGGCTACACCTTC. It codes for CAWSATASLGSGYGYTF. The full variable domain, completed using reference TRBV30 and TRBJ1-2, is SQTIHQWPATLVQPVGSPLSLECTVEGTSNPNLYWYRQAAGRGLQLLFYSVGIGQISSEVPQNLSASRPQDRQFILSSKKLLLSDSGFYLCAWSATASLGSGYGYTFGSGTRLTVV.

The chain uses TRBV28 and TRBJ1-1; no clear D. The germline V gene encodes CDR1 MDHEN and CDR2 SYDVKM. The CDR3 loop spans 13 amino acids. V dropped 6 bases and J dropped 1 base, with 9 bases sitting between them. Here the CDR3 DNA reads TGTGCCAGCAGCTTCACAGAGAACACTGAAGCTTTCTTT. Residues: CASSFTENTEAFF.

The chain employs TRBV9 and TRBJ2-1, with 8 bases aligning to TRBD1. Germline V gene data show CDR1 as SGDLS and CDR2 as YYNGEE. This CDR3 contains 15 residues. The junction had 4 bases not matched to a gene; V was cut back by 5 bases and J by 0 bases. The chain's CDR3 is CASSVTGGSYNEQFF. CDR3 DNA sequence: TGTGCCAGCAGTGTCACAGGGGGCTCCTACAATGAGCAGTTCTTC.

The chain recombines TRBV6-2 or TRBV6-3 with TRBJ2-1; 7 bases are a match to TRBD2. CDR1 and CDR2 from the germline V gene are MNHEY and SVGEGT. Germline trimming cut 6 bases from V and 1 base from J; bases unmatched to any gene: 6. The CDR3 contains 15 residues. The CDR3 reads CASSQTSPSYNEQFF. In nucleotides, the CDR3 is TGTGCCAGCAGCCAGACTAGCCCGTCCTACAATGAGCAGTTCTTC.